This TCR beta chain was recovered during a study of regulatory T cells in long-lasting Graves disease. This clonotype was picked up many times. Time point denoted: newly diagnosed GD, antithyroid drugs for less than 3 months. After RNA was extracted from PBMCs, the TCR library was made from it. The patient group derived from an endocrinology department in Xi'an, China. Germline values: CDR1 MGHRA, CDR2 YSYEKL. J gave up 2 bases and V 0 bases, and 4 bases lay outside the gene matches. This CDR3 has 15 amino acids. Arm-PCR of CDR3 regions and iRepertoire HTBI primers were used to build TCR beta libraries. TCRdb re-derived calls from the multiplex PCR reads in MiXCR, one entry per CDR3 protein. The profile shows roughly 510,000 distinct CDR3 sequences, 16% of them singletons. These sequences were also reported in another study, on T cells in Graves' hyperthyroidism and ophthalmopathy.

The V call is TRBV4-1, the J call TRBJ2-7; TRBD1 aligns across 7 bases. The sequences come from peripheral blood mononuclear cells (PBMCs), collected at new diagnosis, from a patient treated with antithyroid drugs. The sequence derives from a man younger than 30 with Graves disease. Here the CDR3 reads CASSQETGMTYEQYF. Written as DNA, the CDR3 is TGCGCCAGCAGCCAAGAGACAGGGATGACCTACGAGCAGTACTTC.